This passage covers 11 T cell receptor beta chains from one sample sequenced in a study of T cells in Graves' hyperthyroidism and ophthalmopathy. Amplified TCR beta CDR3 regions derived from RNA transcripts. HTBI primers were used for first-round RT-PCR of the TCR CDR3. TCRdb re-called the multiplex PCR reads through MiXCR, storing one row per CDR3 protein. The sample contains around 190,000 distinct CDR3 sequences, about 15% of which appear only once. The sequenced material came from blood. These receptors all stem from a woman aged 45-65 years with Graves' hyperthyroidism.

The gene calls are TRBV4-1 and TRBJ2-1; TRBD2 aligns across 9 bases. V lost 0 bases to trimming and J lost 3 bases; unmatched junction nucleotides: 9. The CDR3 is 18 residues long. CDR1 MGHRA and CDR2 YSYEKL come from the germline V gene. CDR3 sequence: CASSQDFCLAGLYNEQFF. CDR3 sequence (DNA): TGCGCCAGCAGCCAAGATTTTTGTCTAGCGGGACTCTACAATGAGCAGTTCTTC.

The chain joins TRBV12-3 or TRBV12-4 to TRBJ2-5; 12 nucleotides match TRBD1. J was trimmed by 2 bases and V by 6 bases; bases with no gene match: 4. CDR3 length: 15 amino acids. The CDR3 reads CASSRGQGAQETQYF. CDR3 in DNA: TGTGCCAGCAGCCGGGGACAGGGGGCACAAGAGACCCAGTACTTC.

This clonotype came up many times. This chain links TRBV12-3 or TRBV12-4 with TRBJ1-2, with D tentatively TRBD1 (5 bases). The ends were cut back, 6 bases at V and 12 bases at J, with 14 bases in the middle. The CDR3 has 11 residues. In nucleotides, the CDR3 is TGTGCCAGCAGACTAAAGGGGACGGACACCTTC. Its translation: CASRLKGTDTF.

There are many counts of this clonotype. This sequence joins TRBV3-1 and TRBJ1-1; D call uncertain. The length of the CDR3 is 14 residues. V gave up 4 bases and J gave up 5 bases, with 14 bases separating them. Germline CDR1 is LGHDT and CDR2 is YNNKEL (reference sequence). CDR3 in DNA: TGTGCCAGCAGCCCCCCGGGCCCGGATACTGAAGCTTTCTTT. This translates into CASSPPGPDTEAFF.

This clonotype was detected only a few times. The rearrangement joins TRBV9 to TRBJ2-5, with 9 bases lining up with TRBD2. CDR1 is SGDLS and CDR2 is YYNGEE in the germline V gene. The trim removed 0 bases at V and 3 bases at J, leaving 6 bases unmatched. The CDR3 extends over 16 amino acids. The CDR3 spells CASSVDTSGPEETQYF. The CDR3 DNA reads as TGTGCCAGCAGCGTAGATACTAGCGGGCCCGAAGAGACCCAGTACTTC.

As DNA, the CDR3 is TGTGCCACCAGTAGGTCGGCTAGCGGCTCCTACAATGAGCAGTTCTTC. Translated, it gives CATSRSASGSYNEQFF. The rearrangement uses TRBV24-1 and TRBJ2-1, with TRBD2 matching 7 bases. Germline CDR1 KGHDR, CDR2 SFDVKD. The CDR3 is made up of 16 amino acids. The V and J ends lost 6 bases and 0 bases, in that order; junction bases with no gene match: 7.

This clonotype was seen at least ten times. The chain combines TRBV28 with TRBJ2-1; 10 bases line up with TRBD2. Losses at the gene ends were 6 bases for V and 4 bases for J; bases not matched to a gene: 9. The CDR3 runs to 16 residues. Germline V CDR1 and CDR2: MDHEN, SYDVKM. CDR3 loop: CASSSLSGRFYNEQFF. DNA of the CDR3: TGTGCCAGCAGCAGCCTTAGCGGGAGGTTTTACAATGAGCAGTTCTTC.

The chain couples TRBV7-3 to TRBJ2-1; 12 positions match TRBD2. V shed 5 bases, J shed 9 bases, and the junction held 8 bases outside the gene matches. Germline lookup yields CDR1 SGHTA and CDR2 FQGTGA. This CDR3 has 15 residues. Written as DNA, the CDR3 is TGTGCCAGCAGCCCCAGACTAGCGGGAGATGGTGAGCAGTTCTTC. As protein: CASSPRLAGDGEQFF. The full variable domain, with the rest looked up from reference TRBV7-3 and TRBJ2-1, is GAGVSQTPSNKVTEKGKYVELRCDPISGHTALYWYRQSLGQGPEFLIYFQGTGAADDSGLPNDRFFAVRPEGSVSTLKIQRTERGDSAVYLCASSPRLAGDGEQFFGPGTRLTVL.

This clonotype was seen at least ten times. The V and J genes are TRBV7-9 and TRBJ1-2; D call uncertain. Germline CDR1 SEHNR, CDR2 FQNEAQ (reference sequence). V lost 5 bases, J lost 3 bases, and 19 bases lay in between. The CDR3 loop spans 16 amino acids. The CDR3 DNA reads as TGTGCCAGCAGCACCCCAATGGGTGTGAATGACTATGGCTACACCTTC. This translates into CASSTPMGVNDYGYTF.

This clonotype came up many times. V usage is TRBV15 and J usage is TRBJ1-1; D call uncertain. The V gene's germline CDR1 is LNHNV and CDR2 YYDKDF (reference sequence). The length of the CDR3 is 16 residues. With 6 bases removed from V and 0 bases from J, the gap between germline ends came to 17 bases. In nucleotides, the CDR3 is TGTGCCACCAGTAAGCATACCGCGATATTGAACACTGAAGCTTTCTTT. Translation: CATSKHTAILNTEAFF.

The CDR3 spells CASSQVGVGREGEQFF. In nucleotides, the CDR3 is TGTGCCAGCAGCCAGGTCGGGGTGGGGCGGGAGGGTGAGCAGTTCTTC. V usage is TRBV6-1 and J usage is TRBJ2-1; 9 nucleotides line up with TRBD2. Per germline, CDR1 MNHNS and CDR2 SASEGT. Trimming removed 6 bases from V and 9 bases from J; junction bases left unmatched: 15. The CDR3 covers 16 residues.